This T cell receptor (beta chain) originates from a study of human T cells and chemical hapten exposure. CDR3 length: 16 amino acids. The V gene lost 4 bases and the J gene lost 5 bases, with 17 bases spanning the gap. A single record per CDR3 protein comes from TCRdb applying MiXCR to the RACE reads. In the table there are about 85,000 distinct CDR3 sequences, roughly 8.5% of which are singletons. The time point denotes: pre-sensitization, week 0. Described treatment: therapeutic diphenylcyclopropenone sensitization with weekly scalp DPC. Unfractionated whole blood yielded total RNA. This clonotype was picked up many times.

The gene calls are TRBV12-3 or TRBV12-4 and TRBJ2-2; weak D call: TRBD1 (6 bases). The sequence came from a man in his forties or fifties with alopecia areata. Some clones in this sample may be carry-over from other donors' samples. Sample: whole blood, taken in connection with sensitization to the hapten diphenylcyclopropenone (DPC). The CDR3 nucleotides are TGTGCCAGCAGTTCCTTACAGGGTGGTGGAACCGGGGAGCTGTTTTTT. Protein: CASSSLQGGGTGELFF.